Shown below are 5 T cell receptor beta chains from a single sample sequenced in a study of Graves' ophthalmopathy and Graves' hyperthyroidism. Transcripts of RNA were the source for amplifying TCR beta CDR3 regions. Investigators did first-round RT-PCR with HTBI primers, then second-round multiplex PCR. One entry per CDR3 protein results from TCRdb running MiXCR on the multiplex PCR reads. The sample comprises about 390,000 distinct CDR3 sequences, about 15% of which are singletons, and 2.4% rests with the top ten. Sequencing was performed on peripheral blood. These receptors were collected from an adult woman with stable Graves' hyperthyroidism.

This clonotype was detected ten times or more. J is TRBJ1-1 and V is TRBV10-3, with a possible D match to TRBD1 (5 bases). This CDR3 has 13 residues. In germline, CDR1 is ENHRY, CDR2 SYGVKD. Trimming left V 6 bases short and J 2 bases short, with 10 bases between. As DNA, the CDR3 is TGTGCCATCAGCTCAGGGATCAACACTGAAGCTTTCTTT. It yields the protein CAISSGINTEAFF.

This clonotype occurred a few times. The V gene is TRBV9, the J gene TRBJ2-2, with 14 bases identical to TRBD2. The junction had 4 bases not matched to a gene; V was cut back by 3 bases and J by 6 bases. Germline assignment: CDR1 SGDLS and CDR2 YYNGEE. The CDR3 extends over 16 amino acids. The CDR3 sequence is CASSAPGLAGAGELFF. In DNA, the CDR3 is TGTGCCAGCAGCGCGCCGGGACTAGCGGGAGCCGGGGAGCTGTTTTTT.

The V and J genes are TRBV28 and TRBJ2-2, with D maybe TRBD2 (6 bases). This CDR3 region has 15 residues. V was trimmed by 4 bases and J by 3 bases, leaving 12 bases between them. In germline, CDR1 is MDHEN, CDR2 SYDVKM. The CDR3 bases are TGTGCCAGCAGTTCACCGGGAGCTTACACCGGGGAGCTGTTTTTT. This translates into CASSSPGAYTGELFF.

This clonotype occurred many times. This chain joins TRBV6-1 and TRBJ2-7; 9 bases align to TRBD2. Germline V gene data show CDR1 as MNHNS and CDR2 as SASEGT. V shed 6 bases, J shed 0 bases, and the junction held 9 bases outside the gene matches. The CDR3 spans 16 residues. In DNA, the CDR3 is TGTGCCAGCAGAAAAATAGCGGGAGTTAGCTCCTACGAGCAGTACTTC. Amino acid sequence: CASRKIAGVSSYEQYF.

This clonotype has just a few counts. This chain joins TRBV6-2 or TRBV6-3 and TRBJ2-2; the match to TRBD2 covers 10 bases. V lost 0 bases, J lost 0 bases, and 7 bases stayed unmatched. The CDR3 spans 19 residues. Germline V CDR1 and CDR2: MNHEY, SVGEGT. As DNA, the CDR3 is TGTGCCAGCAGTTACTCCACAGTTACTAGCGGGGCGAACACCGGGGAGCTGTTTTTT. Its protein product is CASSYSTVTSGANTGELFF.